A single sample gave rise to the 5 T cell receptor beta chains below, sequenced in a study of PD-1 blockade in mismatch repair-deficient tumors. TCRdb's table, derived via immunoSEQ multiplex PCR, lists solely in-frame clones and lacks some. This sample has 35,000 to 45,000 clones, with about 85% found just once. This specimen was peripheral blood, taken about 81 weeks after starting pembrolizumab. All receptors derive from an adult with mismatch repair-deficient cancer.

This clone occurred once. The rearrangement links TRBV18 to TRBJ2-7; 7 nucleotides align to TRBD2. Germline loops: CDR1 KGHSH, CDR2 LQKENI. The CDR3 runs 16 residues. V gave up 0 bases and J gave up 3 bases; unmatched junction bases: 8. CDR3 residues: CASSPPGGRIYYEQYF. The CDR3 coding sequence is TGTGCCAGCTCACCACCGGGCGGGAGAATATACTACGAGCAGTACTTC.

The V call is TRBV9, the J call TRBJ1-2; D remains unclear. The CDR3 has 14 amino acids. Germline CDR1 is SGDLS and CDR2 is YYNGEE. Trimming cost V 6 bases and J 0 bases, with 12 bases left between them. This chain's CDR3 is CASKRVRANYGYTF. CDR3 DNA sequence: TGTGCCAGCAAACGCGTCCGGGCTAACTATGGCTACACCTTC.

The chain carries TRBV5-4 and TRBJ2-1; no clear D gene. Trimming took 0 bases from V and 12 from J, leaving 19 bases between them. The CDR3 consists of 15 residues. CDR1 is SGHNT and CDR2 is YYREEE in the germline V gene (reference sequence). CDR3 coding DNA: TGTGCCAGCAGCTTGGATCCAGCGCATCCTCAAGGGCAGTTCTTC. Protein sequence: CASSLDPAHPQGQFF. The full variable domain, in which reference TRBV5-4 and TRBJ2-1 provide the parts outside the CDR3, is ETGVTQSPTHLIKTRGQQVTLRCSSQSGHNTVSWYQQALGQGPQFIFQYYREEENGRGNFPPRFSGLQFPNYSSELNVNALELDDSALYLCASSLDPAHPQGQFFGPGTRLTVL.

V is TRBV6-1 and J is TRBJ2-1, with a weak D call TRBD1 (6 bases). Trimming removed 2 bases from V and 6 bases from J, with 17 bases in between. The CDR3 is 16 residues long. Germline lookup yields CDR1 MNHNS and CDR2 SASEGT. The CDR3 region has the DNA TGTGCCAGCAGTGAACAGGGGTCCTCCCAGGGCAATGAGCAGTTCTTC. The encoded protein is CASSEQGSSQGNEQFF.

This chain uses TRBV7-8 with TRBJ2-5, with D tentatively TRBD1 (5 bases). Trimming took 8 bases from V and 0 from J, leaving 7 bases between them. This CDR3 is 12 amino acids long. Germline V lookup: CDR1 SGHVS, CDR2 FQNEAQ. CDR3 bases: TGTGCCAGCTCCAGGGACCAAGAGACCCAGTACTTC. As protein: CASSRDQETQYF.